This T cell receptor beta chain was retrieved from a study of cytomegalovirus exposure and HLA in healthy donors. Points from the study as a whole: Cytomegalovirus-associated TCR beta chains were listed, numbering 150 to 200.

Losses at the gene ends were 5 bases for V and 3 bases for J; bases not matched to a gene: 11. Germline V gene data show CDR1 as SEHNR and CDR2 as FQNEAQ (reference sequence). The CDR3 length is 18 residues. This table comes from immunoSEQ multiplex PCR, and its TCRdb copy is limited to in-frame clones, with some not included. The repertoire consists of roughly 150,000 clones, with 70% to 90% occurring once and the leading ten covering 5% to 7%. For this clone: The target antigen is unknown.

The receptor was isolated from a woman in her twenties or thirties in good health and CMV-seronegative. The sequencing input was PBMCs. The genes are TRBV7-9 and TRBJ2-7; TRBD2 matches at 15 bases. The CDR3 reads CASSHGLAGGPSLYEQYF. The CDR3, as DNA: TGTGCCAGCAGCCACGGACTAGCGGGGGGGCCTTCCCTCTACGAGCAGTACTTC.